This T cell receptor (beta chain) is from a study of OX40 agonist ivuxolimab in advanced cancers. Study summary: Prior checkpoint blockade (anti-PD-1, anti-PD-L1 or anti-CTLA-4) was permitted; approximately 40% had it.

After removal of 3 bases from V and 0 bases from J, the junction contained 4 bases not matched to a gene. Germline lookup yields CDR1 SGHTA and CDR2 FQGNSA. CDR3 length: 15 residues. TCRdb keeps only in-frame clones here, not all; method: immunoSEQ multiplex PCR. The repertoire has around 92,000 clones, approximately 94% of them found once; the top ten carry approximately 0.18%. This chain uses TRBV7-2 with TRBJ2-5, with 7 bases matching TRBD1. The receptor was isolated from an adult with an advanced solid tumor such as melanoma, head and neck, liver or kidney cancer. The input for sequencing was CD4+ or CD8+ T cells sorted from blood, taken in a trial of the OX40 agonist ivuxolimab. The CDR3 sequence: CASSFSRGYQETQYF. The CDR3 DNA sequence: TGTGCCAGCAGCTTTTCCAGGGGGTACCAAGAGACCCAGTACTTC.